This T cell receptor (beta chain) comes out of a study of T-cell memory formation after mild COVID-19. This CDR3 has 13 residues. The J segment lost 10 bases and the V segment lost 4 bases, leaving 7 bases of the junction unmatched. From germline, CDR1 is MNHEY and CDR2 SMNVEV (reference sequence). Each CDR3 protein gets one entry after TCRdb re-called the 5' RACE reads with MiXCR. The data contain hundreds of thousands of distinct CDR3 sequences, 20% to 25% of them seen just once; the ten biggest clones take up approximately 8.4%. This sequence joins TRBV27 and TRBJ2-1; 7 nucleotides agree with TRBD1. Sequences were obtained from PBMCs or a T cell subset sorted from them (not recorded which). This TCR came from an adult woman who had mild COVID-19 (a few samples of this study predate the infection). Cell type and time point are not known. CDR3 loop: CASSWESTGEQFF. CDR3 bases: TGTGCCAGCAGTTGGGAATCGACAGGGGAGCAGTTCTTC.